The entry below gives a single TCR beta chain sequence along with its context. Trimming took 4 bases from V and 7 from J; bases not matched to a gene: 14. CDR1 and CDR2 from the germline V gene are SGHDT and YYEEEE. CDR3 length equals 17 residues. The data are from a study of blood T cell dynamics during melanoma immunotherapy. Libraries were prepared by immunoSEQ multiplex PCR; TCRdb keeps only in-frame clonotypes and omits some of them. Of about 9,000 clones in the sample, around 86% were seen once. Time point in this sample: week 3, after first cycle of checkpoint inhibitor. The rearrangement joins TRBV5-6 to TRBJ2-1, with 10 bases that match TRBD2. Material: blood, obtained from a patient treated with checkpoint blockade. This TCR derives from a human donor with melanoma. CDR3 loop: CASSESTLAGVKNEQFF. The CDR3 nucleotides are TGTGCCAGCAGCGAAAGTACTCTAGCGGGGGTTAAGAATGAGCAGTTCTTC.